The 26 T cell receptor beta chains reported below all come from one sample, sequenced in a study of cytomegalovirus exposure and HLA in healthy donors. PCR involved 60 Vbeta and 13 Jbeta primers. Here immunoSEQ multiplex PCR was the method, and the copy in TCRdb shows in-frame clones only, minus some. The sample consists of a few hundred thousand clones, nearly 95% of them appearing once. Sequencing input: PBMCs. The receptor set was obtained from a girl aged 2 to 9 in good health and CMV-seronegative.

J is TRBJ2-3 and V is TRBV4-1; a weak D match, TRBD2 (6 bases). The V gene lost 2 bases and the J gene lost 4 bases, with 13 bases spanning the gap. The CDR3 extends over 15 amino acids. Germline V gene data show CDR1 as MGHRA and CDR2 as YSYEKL. The CDR3 nucleotides are TGCGCCAGCAGCCAATTGGGTGCTAGCGCAGATACGCAGTATTTT. Protein product: CASSQLGASADTQYF.

The chain carries TRBV29-1 and TRBJ2-7, with D perhaps TRBD1 (5 bases). The CDR3 sequence is 13 residues long. V was trimmed by 3 bases and J by 5 bases, leaving 14 bases between them. Germline V CDR1 and CDR2: SQVTM, ANQGSEA. The CDR3 nucleotides read TGCAGCGTTGATCGCCACTCCAGGGACGAGCAGTACTTC. Amino acids: CSVDRHSRDEQYF.

The CDR3 DNA sequence: TGTGCCAGCAGTTTAAAGGGGGTGGACTATGGCTACACCTTC. This codes for CASSLKGVDYGYTF. The chain recombines TRBV27 with TRBJ1-2; a possible D gene is TRBD1 (6 bases). Between the trimmed V and J ends, which lost 2 bases and 3 bases, there was a span of 10 bases. The CDR3 extends over 14 amino acids. From germline, CDR1 is MNHEY and CDR2 SMNVEV (reference sequence).

The chain has TRBV14 and TRBJ2-5; 10 bases map to TRBD2. This CDR3 has 15 amino acids. Germline values: CDR1 SGHDN, CDR2 FVKESK. Unmatched junction bases numbered 4, after V lost 1 base and J lost 5 bases. Written as DNA, the CDR3 is TGTGCCAGCAGCCAAGGGACTAGCGGTTGGGAGACCCAGTACTTC. It yields the protein CASSQGTSGWETQYF.

The V call is TRBV7-2, the J call TRBJ2-5; D gene ambiguous. Trimming took 1 base from V and 9 from J, leaving 9 bases between them. Germline assignment: CDR1 SGHTA and CDR2 FQGNSA. CDR3 length: 12 residues. In DNA form, the CDR3 reads TGTGCCAGCAGCTTAGGGTCGCCGGCCCAGTACTTC. It codes for CASSLGSPAQYF. The full variable domain, rest sourced from reference TRBV7-2 and TRBJ2-5, is GAGVSQSPSNKVTEKGKDVELRCDPISGHTALYWYRQSLGQGLEFLIYFQGNSAPDKSGLPSDRFSAERTGGSVSTLTIQRTQQEDSAVYLCASSLGSPAQYFGPGTRLLVL.

The chain couples TRBV5-1 to TRBJ2-4, with D possibly being TRBD2 (5 bases). Between the trimmed V and J ends, which lost 10 bases and 1 base, there was a span of 18 bases. The CDR3 spans 15 residues. CDR1 is SGHRS, CDR2 YFSETQ, per germline. CDR3 sequence (DNA): TGCGCCCGGGGTTCCCGAGCACCCGCCAAAAACATTCAGTACTTC. Protein: CARGSRAPAKNIQYF.

The V gene is TRBV15, the J gene TRBJ2-1; no definite D call. The CDR3 contains 17 residues. V was trimmed by 5 bases and J by 0 bases, leaving 17 bases between them. Germline CDR1 and CDR2: LNHNV and YYDKDF (reference sequence). The CDR3 reads CATSSLAAASSYNEQFF. In DNA form, the CDR3 reads TGTGCCACCAGCTCTCTTGCGGCGGCGAGCTCCTACAATGAGCAGTTCTTC.

The J gene is TRBJ2-3, the V gene TRBV11-2, with D possibly TRBD2 on 5 matching bases. Per germline, CDR1 SGHAT and CDR2 FQNNGV. V lost 5 bases and J lost 0, with 15 bases in between. This CDR3 has 16 residues. CDR3 loop: CASSQEASISTDTQYF. Written as DNA, the CDR3 is TGTGCCAGCAGCCAAGAGGCTAGCATTAGCACAGATACGCAGTATTTT.

V and J are TRBV9 and TRBJ2-3, with TRBD1 as a possible D gene (7 bases). The CDR3 length is 14 residues. Between the trimmed V and J ends, which lost 7 bases and 3 bases, there was a span of 15 bases. The germline gives CDR1 SGDLS, CDR2 YYNGEE. CDR3 bases: TGTGCCAGCTCGCGGGGCAGGGGGACAGATACGCAGTATTTT. Translating it yields CASSRGRGTDTQYF.

The chain is built from TRBV2 and TRBJ2-3; the match to TRBD1 covers 11 bases. Looked up from germline, CDR1 is SNHLY and CDR2 is FYNNEI. With 5 bases clipped from V and 4 bases from J, the junction kept 2 bases outside the gene matches. This CDR3 comprises 14 residues. The CDR3: CASSWTGGSDTQYF. The CDR3 DNA is TGTGCCAGCAGTTGGACAGGGGGCTCAGATACGCAGTATTTT. Based on the CDR3 plus reference TRBV2 and TRBJ2-3, the full variable domain is EPEVTQTPSHQVTQMGQEVILRCVPISNHLYFYWYRQILGQKVEFLVSFYNNEISEKSEIFDDQFSVERPDGSNFTLKIRSTKLEDSAMYFCASSWTGGSDTQYFGPGTRLTVL.

The chain recombines TRBV10-3 with TRBJ2-7, with TRBD2 matching 9 bases. V was pared by 3 bases and J by 3 bases, with 6 bases of the junction left unmatched. The CDR3 length is 15 residues. CDR1 and CDR2 from the germline V gene are ENHRY and SYGVKD. The CDR3 loop reads CAISDPSGNHYEQYF. The CDR3 DNA follows: TGTGCCATCAGTGACCCTAGCGGGAATCACTACGAGCAGTACTTC.

The chain is built from TRBV2 and TRBJ1-2, with unresolved D. Germline-derived CDR1 and CDR2 are SNHLY and FYNNEI. The CDR3 consists of 14 residues. Deletions cut 7 bases from V and 2 bases from J, with 14 bases between. The CDR3 here is CASKEWTGNYGYTF. DNA for the CDR3: TGTGCCAGCAAAGAATGGACTGGGAACTATGGCTACACCTTC.

The chain is built from TRBV19 and TRBJ1-1, with 8 bases matching TRBD1. Germline values: CDR1 LNHDA, CDR2 SQIVND (reference sequence). The CDR3 is 13 residues long. The ends lost 10 bases at V and 1 base at J; junction bases unmatched: 5. The chain's CDR3 is CANTGTGNTEAFF. The DNA for the CDR3 is TGTGCCAATACCGGGACAGGGAACACTGAAGCTTTCTTT. The variable domain in full, with the rest retrieved from reference TRBV19 and TRBJ1-1, is DGGITQSPKYLFRKEGQNVTLSCEQNLNHDAMYWYRQDPGQGLRLIYYSQIVNDFQKGDIAEGYSVSREKKESFPLTVTSAQKNPTAFYLCANTGTGNTEAFFGQGTRLTVV.

The chain uses TRBV5-6 and TRBJ2-1; D perhaps matches TRBD1 (5 bases). V gave up 4 bases and J gave up 4 bases, with 12 bases separating them. Germline loops: CDR1 SGHDT, CDR2 YYEEEE. The length of the CDR3 is 14 residues. Written as DNA, the CDR3 is TGTGCCAGCAGCCGGTGGGGCGATTACAATGAGCAGTTCTTC. Amino acid sequence: CASSRWGDYNEQFF.

V gene TRBV28 combines with J gene TRBJ1-4; a possible D gene is TRBD1 (5 bases). The germline V and J ends were trimmed by 4 bases and 5 bases, with 20 bases remaining between them. In germline, CDR1 is MDHEN, CDR2 SYDVKM. This CDR3 comprises 17 residues. DNA of the CDR3: TGTGCCAGCAGTTCGACCGGGACCCCGGCGGGGAATGAAAAACTGTTTTTT. Protein sequence: CASSSTGTPAGNEKLFF.

CDR3 bases: TGTGCCTGGAGCGCCGGACAGGGCAATCAGCCCCAGCATTTT. Its translation is CAWSAGQGNQPQHF. The V and J genes are TRBV30 and TRBJ1-5; 7 nucleotides align to TRBD1. V shed 3 bases, J shed 2 bases, and the junction held 4 bases outside the gene matches. Germline V CDR1 and CDR2: GTSNPN, SVGIG (reference sequence). The CDR3 spans 14 residues.

The chain carries TRBV9 and TRBJ2-1; 7 bases map to TRBD2. The CDR3 contains 16 residues. V lost 0 bases and J lost 3; bases outside the gene matches: 6. In germline, CDR1 is SGDLS, CDR2 YYNGEE. The CDR3 bases are TGTGCCAGCAGCGTAGGGATTAGCGGGCTCTACAATGAGCAGTTCTTC. Translation: CASSVGISGLYNEQFF.

V gene TRBV5-4 combines with J gene TRBJ2-7; 9 bases agree with TRBD1. The CDR3 runs to 14 residues. The germline CDR1 and CDR2 sequences are SGHNT and YYREEE (reference sequence). Germline trimming cut 4 bases from V and 2 bases from J; bases unmatched to any gene: 4. The CDR3 here is CASSTGQGPYEQYF. As DNA, the CDR3 is TGTGCCAGCAGCACGGGACAGGGTCCCTACGAGCAGTACTTC.

The rearrangement joins TRBV18 to TRBJ1-1, with 9 bases lining up with TRBD1. CDR1 and CDR2 from the germline V gene are KGHSH and LQKENI. J lost 8 bases, V lost 3 bases, and 22 bases had no gene match. The CDR3 extends over 19 amino acids. CDR3: CASSPRELGQGGGWGEAFF. The DNA of the CDR3 is TGTGCCAGCTCACCGCGAGAGTTGGGACAGGGAGGGGGATGGGGCGAAGCTTTCTTT.

The chain has TRBV6-5 and TRBJ1-6; a possible D gene is TRBD1 (5 bases). V shed 5 bases and J shed 6 bases, with 14 bases lying between them. Germline CDR1 is MNHEY and CDR2 is SVGAGI. This CDR3 spans 15 amino acids. The CDR3 DNA is TGTGCCAGCAGTCGGGTACAGGAATCTAATTCACCCCTCCACTTT. Translating it yields CASSRVQESNSPLHF.

The genes are TRBV5-4 and TRBJ1-1; 7 nucleotides line up with TRBD1. Trimming took 3 bases from V and 3 from J; bases not matched to a gene: 11. Germline V lookup: CDR1 SGHNT, CDR2 YYREEE (reference sequence). This CDR3 is 16 amino acids long. The CDR3 sequence: CASSSGGTDYYTEAFF. The CDR3 DNA reads TGTGCCAGCAGCTCGGGGGGGACAGACTACTACACTGAAGCTTTCTTT.

This chain links TRBV4-1 with TRBJ2-5; 13 bases agree with TRBD2. V was pared by 1 base and J by 2 bases, with 7 bases of the junction left unmatched. CDR3 length: 18 amino acids. Germline lookup yields CDR1 MGHRA and CDR2 YSYEKL. The CDR3 is CASSQARTSGRGQETQYF. The CDR3 bases are TGCGCCAGCAGCCAAGCGCGGACTAGCGGGAGAGGGCAAGAGACCCAGTACTTC.

With respect to this clone: At the DNA level, this CDR3 is encoded by other sequences in the same sample as well. V and J are TRBV4-1 and TRBJ2-7; the D is unclear. The germline V and J ends were trimmed by 1 base and 0 bases, with 7 bases remaining between them. The germline gives CDR1 MGHRA, CDR2 YSYEKL. The CDR3 loop spans 14 amino acids. The CDR3 sequence: CASSQVGSSYEQYF. The CDR3 DNA reads as TGCGCCAGCAGCCAAGTGGGCAGCTCCTACGAGCAGTACTTC.

The chain combines TRBV7-9 with TRBJ2-1, with D possibly TRBD2 on 6 matching bases. V shed 6 bases and J shed 4 bases, with 22 bases lying between them. The CDR3 is made up of 17 amino acids. CDR1 is SEHNR and CDR2 is FQNEAQ in the germline V gene (reference sequence). The CDR3 region is CASSSKAGQEGYNEQFF. CDR3 nucleotides: TGTGCCAGCAGTTCCAAGGCGGGGCAGGAAGGATACAATGAGCAGTTCTTC.

This chain uses TRBV21-1 with TRBJ2-2; no check of the table's D call, TRBD1, against the DNA was made. TRBV21-1 is assigned pseudogene status. The CDR3 has 15 amino acids. CDR3 sequence reads: CASLEGEFDTGELFF. The CDR3 DNA follows: TGTGCCAGTCTCGAGGGGGAGTTCGACACCGGGGAGCTGTTTTTT.

The rearrangement uses TRBV14 and TRBJ2-2; 8 bases match TRBD1. Germline V gene sequence: CDR1 SGHDN, CDR2 FVKESK. J lost 2 bases, V lost 2 bases, and 10 bases had no gene match. CDR3 length: 18 residues. CDR3 bases: TGTGCCAGCAGCCAATCTTCCCCGGACAGGGACAACACCGGGGAGCTGTTTTTT. Translation gives CASSQSSPDRDNTGELFF.